These 18 T cell receptor beta chains came from one sample sequenced in a study of response to subunit inactivated influenza vaccine. A single record per CDR3 protein comes from TCRdb applying MiXCR to the RT-PCR reads. The data contain some 800,000 distinct CDR3 sequences, 21% of them singletons. Sequenced material: PBMCs from blood, taken roughly 5 days after vaccination. The origin of the receptors is a middle-aged man who received an inactivated influenza vaccine.

The rearrangement joins TRBV28 to TRBJ2-5, with 15 nucleotides matching TRBD2. The length of the CDR3 is 16 residues. V trimming: 7 bases; J trimming: 1 base; junction bases outside the gene matches: 4. From germline, CDR1 is MDHEN and CDR2 SYDVKM. The CDR3 nucleotides are TGTGCCAGCACCTTGGGACTAGCGGGGGGCCAAGAGACCCAGTACTTC. It translates to CASTLGLAGGQETQYF. Combining the CDR3 with reference TRBV28 and TRBJ2-5 gives the whole variable domain DVKVTQSSRYLVKRTGEKVFLECVQDMDHENMFWYRQDPGLGLRLIYFSYDVKMKEKGDIPEGYSVSREKKERFSLILESASTNQTSMYLCASTLGLAGGQETQYFGPGTRLLVL.

The chain recombines TRBV29-1 with TRBJ1-1, with no clear D. This CDR3 comprises 10 residues. CDR1 SQVTM and CDR2 ANQGSEA come from the germline V gene. V was cut by 5 bases and J by 4 bases, with 5 bases left in between. The CDR3 region is CSVLVTEAFF. CDR3 in DNA: TGCAGCGTTTTGGTCACTGAAGCTTTCTTT.

A few counts support this clonotype. J is TRBJ2-1 and V is TRBV4-3, with 9 bases identical to TRBD2. The V and J ends lost 2 bases and 6 bases, in that order; junction bases with no gene match: 11. Germline V gene data show CDR1 as LGHNA and CDR2 as YSLEER. The CDR3 is 17 amino acids. The DNA for the CDR3 is TGCGCCAGCAGCCAATCTGCCGGCGGGGGGGCGTCCAATGAGCAGTTCTTC. Residues: CASSQSAGGGASNEQFF.

This chain's CDR3 is CASRRGTGNTGELFF. The CDR3 DNA is TGCGCCAGCAGACGGGGGACAGGGAACACCGGGGAGCTGTTTTTT. V and J are TRBV5-1 and TRBJ2-2; TRBD1 matches 8 bases. Germline V gene data show CDR1 as SGHRS and CDR2 as YFSETQ. This CDR3 is built from 15 residues. Unmatched junction bases numbered 4, after V lost 5 bases and J lost 1 base.

This clonotype came up a few times. The chain joins TRBV5-6 to TRBJ2-2; 11 nucleotides line up with TRBD1. The trim removed 6 bases at V and 3 bases at J, leaving 4 bases unmatched. There are 15 residues in the CDR3. Germline assignment: CDR1 SGHDT and CDR2 YYEEEE. The chain's CDR3 is CASTLDRGHTGELFF. In DNA, the CDR3 is TGTGCCAGCACCCTGGACAGGGGGCACACCGGGGAGCTGTTTTTT.

This clonotype was seen more than once but under ten times. This chain joins TRBV20-1 and TRBJ1-2; D remains unclear. The CDR3 is 12 amino acids. Trimming removed 5 bases from V and 6 bases from J, with 13 bases in between. The V gene's germline CDR1 is DFQATT and CDR2 SNEGSKA (reference sequence). The CDR3 nucleotides read TGCAGTGCTGAGGAGGGTTTCGATGGCTACACCTTC. Its protein product is CSAEEGFDGYTF.

This clonotype was seen ten or more times. J is TRBJ2-7 and V is TRBV29-1; the D gene is possibly TRBD2 (6 bases). Germline V gives CDR1 SQVTM, CDR2 ANQGSEA. V was trimmed by 4 bases and J by 3 bases, leaving 16 bases between them. The CDR3 has 14 residues. The CDR3 region is CSVVDWGDGYEQYF. The DNA of the CDR3 is TGCAGCGTTGTAGATTGGGGGGACGGCTACGAGCAGTACTTC.

V is TRBV7-8 and J is TRBJ2-7; D is undetermined. CDR1 SGHVS and CDR2 FQNEAQ come from the germline V gene. The V and J ends lost 5 bases and 2 bases respectively, with 13 bases between them. The CDR3 is 14 amino acids. CDR3 in DNA: TGTGCCAGCAGCCCGCCCCGGGCGACCTACGAGCAGTACTTC. It yields the protein CASSPPRATYEQYF.

This clonotype was observed many times. V is TRBV4-1 and J is TRBJ2-5; 11 bases line up with TRBD2. This CDR3 has 21 amino acids. Trimming at V came to 2 bases and at J to 4 bases, leaving 21 bases not matched to a gene. Germline V gives CDR1 MGHRA, CDR2 YSYEKL. CDR3 nucleotide sequence: TGCGCCAGCAGCCAACAACTCCTTCGAACTAGCGGGGGCCATAAGAGAGAGACCCAGTACTTC. This gives the protein CASSQQLLRTSGGHKRETQYF.

This chain connects TRBV4-1 to TRBJ2-3; no clear D gene. The CDR3 is 16 amino acids. The germline CDR1 and CDR2 sequences are MGHRA and YSYEKL. V was pared by 0 bases and J by 2 bases, with 12 bases between. CDR3 nucleotides: TGCGCCAGCAGCCAAGAGGCCAGCCTTTTCACAGATACGCAGTATTTT. Translating it yields CASSQEASLFTDTQYF.

The chain joins TRBV20-1 to TRBJ1-1; D remains unclear. V lost 5 bases and J 5 bases, leaving 30 bases between the germline ends. This CDR3 has 18 amino acids. Germline lookup yields CDR1 DFQATT and CDR2 SNEGSKA (reference sequence). CDR3 in DNA: TGCAGTGCTCGGTTATCACGCGGAGGGCGCCCCGGACGGACTGAAGCTTTCTTT. This encodes CSARLSRGGRPGRTEAFF.

The gene calls are TRBV15 and TRBJ2-7; D uncertain. The germline V gene encodes CDR1 LNHNV and CDR2 YYDKDF (reference sequence). The CDR3 covers 15 residues. Trimming left V 0 bases short and J 5 bases short, with 14 bases between. CDR3 sequence: CATSRDLSPSHEQYF. In DNA form, the CDR3 reads TGTGCCACCAGCAGAGATTTGAGCCCTTCCCACGAGCAGTACTTC.

This chain uses TRBV24-1 with TRBJ2-5; D is unresolved. Germline CDR1 KGHDR, CDR2 SFDVKD. The CDR3 is 14 residues long. V lost 2 bases, J lost 1 base, and 7 bases lay in between. CDR3 DNA sequence: TGTGCCACCAGTGATTCGCTGGGCCAAGAGACCCAGTACTTC. It translates to CATSDSLGQETQYF.

The chain is built from TRBV6-5 and TRBJ2-5; 11 nucleotides align to TRBD1. V gave up 4 bases and J gave up 5 bases; unmatched junction bases: 9. Germline V lookup: CDR1 MNHEY, CDR2 SVGAGI. This CDR3 region has 16 residues. CDR3 DNA: TGTGCCAGCAGTTTTCGGACAGGGGGCGGCTGGGAGACCCAGTACTTC. Residues: CASSFRTGGGWETQYF.

In its sample, this clonotype was seen a few times. The rearrangement joins TRBV7-2 to TRBJ1-1; the D is unclear. The CDR3 has 12 residues. V was trimmed by 4 bases and J by 8 bases, leaving 11 bases between them. Looked up from germline, CDR1 is SGHTA and CDR2 is FQGNSA. In DNA, the CDR3 is TGTGCCAGCAGCTCCCCGTTAGGGGAAGCTTTCTTT. Its protein is CASSSPLGEAFF.

V and J are TRBV20-1 and TRBJ2-1, with a tentative D call TRBD2 (6 bases). The V and J ends lost 3 bases and 2 bases respectively, with 11 bases between them. CDR3 length equals 14 residues. Germline V CDR1 and CDR2: DFQATT, SNEGSKA (reference sequence). The DNA of the CDR3 is TGCAGTGCTAGGAATGGAGGGCCCTACAATGAGCAGTTCTTC. This gives the protein CSARNGGPYNEQFF.

The sample holds a few counts of this clonotype. The rearrangement joins TRBV21-1 to TRBJ2-7. TRBV21-1 is a pseudogene. The CDR3 consists of 13 residues. CDR3: CAIHTGRSYEQYF. The CDR3 DNA sequence: TGTGCCATCCACACAGGGAGGTCCTACGAGCAGTACTTC.

The gene calls are TRBV12-3 or TRBV12-4 and TRBJ2-1, with 8 bases lining up with TRBD1. V gave up 4 bases and J gave up 3 bases; unmatched junction bases: 5. This CDR3 is 15 amino acids long. The CDR3 nucleotides are TGTGCCAGCAGTTCACCCGGGACAGGCTACAATGAGCAGTTCTTC. This codes for CASSSPGTGYNEQFF.